This paragraph covers one TCR beta chain sequence. The sample belongs to a study of cytomegalovirus exposure and HLA in healthy donors. The germline V gene has CDR1 MNHNS and CDR2 SASEGT. The CDR3 has 16 residues. V dropped 4 bases and J dropped 1; count of bases not matched to a gene: 8. TCRdb keeps only in-frame clones here, not all; method: immunoSEQ multiplex PCR. The sample has about 330,000 clones; just over 85% are singletons. Sequencing was performed on PBMCs. The chain employs TRBV6-1 and TRBJ2-3, with 7 positions matching TRBD1. This clonotype was obtained from a woman aged 18-29 years in good health and CMV-seronegative. CDR3 DNA sequence: TGTGCCAGCAGTGGCAGCATCGGGACAGGCACAGATACGCAGTATTTT. Translation gives CASSGSIGTGTDTQYF.